These T cell receptor beta chains were read from a single sample in a study of tumor-infiltrating lymphocytes in oesophageal squamous cell carcinoma. TCRdb recomputed calls from the PCR reads with MiXCR, one row per CDR3 protein. Altogether over 11,000 distinct CDR3 sequences are present, 46% being singletons, with the ten largest covering 40% to 50%. Sequenced material: blood. All receptors come from a male donor with esophageal squamous cell carcinoma. The CDR3 runs from the conserved cysteine through the conserved F or W. A D gene is named only where the DNA matches it firmly. Clone sizes are given selectively: once, few, many, or a class where the clone is expanded.

clone_size	j_call	d_call	v_call	cdr3_nt	cdr3_aa
.	TRBJ1-2	TRBD1	TRBV7-2	TGTGCCAGCAGCGCATCAGGGGGATCCTATGGCTACACCTTC	CASSASGGSYGYTF
.	TRBJ2-7	.	TRBV7-2	TGTGCCAGCAGCTTAGGGCCCAGGGATACCTACGAGCAGTACTTC	CASSLGPRDTYEQYF
many	TRBJ2-2	.	TRBV5-1	TGCGCCAGCAGCTTGGGGTTCGGCCCCACCGGGGAGCTGTTTTTT	CASSLGFGPTGELFF
few	TRBJ2-6	.	TRBV7-2	TGTGCCAGCAGCTTAATCGCTGGGGCCAACGTCCTGACTTTC	CASSLIAGANVLTF
.	TRBJ2-1	.	TRBV7-6	TGTGCCAGCAGCCGAATGGACTCCCGGGGAGCGAAGTTCTTC	CASSRMDSRGAKFF
many	TRBJ2-5	.	TRBV12-3/TRBV12-4	TGTGCCAGCAGTTTAAAGTCAGGCAATTCACCCCTCCACTTC	CASSLKSGNSPLHF
many	TRBJ1-1	.	TRBV28	TGTGCCAGCAGAACCGGGTCTCTCGGTGATAAGACTGAAGCTTTCTTT	CASRTGSLGDKTEAFF
few	TRBJ2-4	.	TRBV7-9	TGTGCCAGCAGCCCGCGGTTAAACATTCAGTACTTC	CASSPRLNIQYF
.	TRBJ1-1	.	TRBV6-1	TGTGCCAGCAGCTCCTTGTGGGGTATGAACACTGAAGCTTTCTTT	CASSSLWGMNTEAFF
.	TRBJ2-1	.	TRBV7-6	TGTGCTAGCAGCTTAATAGCATCGGGTGAGCAGTTCTTC	CASSLIASGEQFF
.	TRBJ2-3	.	TRBV6-1	TGTGCCAGCATGGCTAGTCCAGATACGCAGTATTTT	CASMASPDTQYF
.	TRBJ1-2	.	TRBV7-2	TGTGCCAGCAGCTTACAGGGGCTTTCTAACTATGGCTACACCTTC	CASSLQGLSNYGYTF
.	TRBJ2-7	TRBD1	TRBV7-8	TGTGCCAGCAGCTTCGGACAGGGCTTATACGAGCAGTACTTC	CASSFGQGLYEQYF
few	TRBJ1-1	.	TRBV5-4	TGTGCCAGCAGCTTTGGTTCAGGGGTTGCGAACACTGAAGCTTTCTTT	CASSFGSGVANTEAFF
.	TRBJ2-7	.	TRBV11-1	TGTGCCAGCAGCTTGGAGGGGGCCCGGGTCGAGCAGTACTTC	CASSLEGARVEQYF
few	TRBJ2-7	.	TRBV5-1	TGCGCCAGCAGCTTGGGTATAGGGGGAATGAGCAATGAGCAGTACTTC	CASSLGIGGMSNEQYF
.	TRBJ2-5	.	TRBV6-1	TGTGCCAGCAGTCACGCGACCCGAGTATGGGGCGGCACATGGGAGACCCAGTACTTC	CASSHATRVWGGTWETQYF
many	TRBJ1-1	.	TRBV28	TGTGCCAGCAGGGGGGTACCGAACACTGAAGCTTTCTTT	CASRGVPNTEAFF
.	TRBJ2-7	.	TRBV7-3	TGTGCCAGCAGCTCGTACACAGGAGAGCAGTACTTC	CASSSYTGEQYF
.	TRBJ2-4	.	TRBV7-2	TGTGCCAGCACCTATAAGCCTACAGATACGCAGTACTTC	CASTYKPTDTQYF
.	TRBJ2-7	.	TRBV7-2	TGTGCCAGCAGCTTACGCTGGACAACCTCCTACGAGCAGTACTTC	CASSLRWTTSYEQYF
.	TRBJ2-7	.	TRBV20-1	TGCAGTGCTAGAGATCTCGAGGGGCGGGAGCAGTACTTC	CSARDLEGREQYF
once	TRBJ1-1	.	TRBV12-3/TRBV12-4	TGTGCCAGCAGTTTTCTGGGGCTGGCTTTCTTT	CASSFLGLAFF
few	TRBJ2-5	TRBD2	TRBV3-1	TGTGCCAGCAGCCAATCCCAGACTAGCTTTTTGGAGACCCAGTACTTC	CASSQSQTSFLETQYF
many	TRBJ2-7	.	TRBV5-4	TGTGCCAGCAGCTTGGAAGGGCCTTCATCCTACGAGCAGTACTTC	CASSLEGPSSYEQYF